The T cell receptor (beta chain) under discussion was sequenced for a study of beta chain features in type 1 diabetes. What was sequenced were expressed TCRB transcripts, since all of the isolated RNA had been reverse transcribed. TCRdb's copy holds only in-frame clones and misses some; the assay was immunoSEQ multiplex PCR. The repertoire holds more than 300,000 clones, 7% to 10% seen once, with more than 0.8% in the top ten. General study results and limits: The naive, central memory and Treg TCRB repertoires looked more alike in patients than they did in healthy donors. Type 1 diabetes patients had moderately but significantly shorter TCRB CDR3s in all four CD4+ subsets. More deletions and fewer insertions at VDJ junctions were seen in type 1 diabetes patients.

This clone was seen repeatedly, ten times or more. The antigen is undetermined. Other DNA sequences of this sample code for an identical CDR3. The CDR3 consists of 11 residues. Germline loops: CDR1 SGHKS, CDR2 YYEKEE (reference sequence). V lost 1 base and J 2 bases, leaving 0 bases between the germline ends. The chain uses TRBV5-5 and TRBJ2-5; D gene uncertain. The sequenced sample was central memory CD4+ T cells from blood. The source of this sequence is a man aged 25 to 40 with type 1 diabetes. The CDR3 DNA reads as TGTGCCAGCAGCTTGCAAGAGACCCAGTACTTC. This sequence encodes CASSLQETQYF. Using reference TRBV5-5 and TRBJ2-5 for the parts outside the CDR3, the full variable domain is DAGVTQSPTHLIKTRGQQVTLRCSPISGHKSVSWYQQVLGQGPQFIFQYYEKEERGRGNFPDRFSARQFPNYSSELNVNALLLGDSALYLCASSLQETQYFGPGTRLLVL.